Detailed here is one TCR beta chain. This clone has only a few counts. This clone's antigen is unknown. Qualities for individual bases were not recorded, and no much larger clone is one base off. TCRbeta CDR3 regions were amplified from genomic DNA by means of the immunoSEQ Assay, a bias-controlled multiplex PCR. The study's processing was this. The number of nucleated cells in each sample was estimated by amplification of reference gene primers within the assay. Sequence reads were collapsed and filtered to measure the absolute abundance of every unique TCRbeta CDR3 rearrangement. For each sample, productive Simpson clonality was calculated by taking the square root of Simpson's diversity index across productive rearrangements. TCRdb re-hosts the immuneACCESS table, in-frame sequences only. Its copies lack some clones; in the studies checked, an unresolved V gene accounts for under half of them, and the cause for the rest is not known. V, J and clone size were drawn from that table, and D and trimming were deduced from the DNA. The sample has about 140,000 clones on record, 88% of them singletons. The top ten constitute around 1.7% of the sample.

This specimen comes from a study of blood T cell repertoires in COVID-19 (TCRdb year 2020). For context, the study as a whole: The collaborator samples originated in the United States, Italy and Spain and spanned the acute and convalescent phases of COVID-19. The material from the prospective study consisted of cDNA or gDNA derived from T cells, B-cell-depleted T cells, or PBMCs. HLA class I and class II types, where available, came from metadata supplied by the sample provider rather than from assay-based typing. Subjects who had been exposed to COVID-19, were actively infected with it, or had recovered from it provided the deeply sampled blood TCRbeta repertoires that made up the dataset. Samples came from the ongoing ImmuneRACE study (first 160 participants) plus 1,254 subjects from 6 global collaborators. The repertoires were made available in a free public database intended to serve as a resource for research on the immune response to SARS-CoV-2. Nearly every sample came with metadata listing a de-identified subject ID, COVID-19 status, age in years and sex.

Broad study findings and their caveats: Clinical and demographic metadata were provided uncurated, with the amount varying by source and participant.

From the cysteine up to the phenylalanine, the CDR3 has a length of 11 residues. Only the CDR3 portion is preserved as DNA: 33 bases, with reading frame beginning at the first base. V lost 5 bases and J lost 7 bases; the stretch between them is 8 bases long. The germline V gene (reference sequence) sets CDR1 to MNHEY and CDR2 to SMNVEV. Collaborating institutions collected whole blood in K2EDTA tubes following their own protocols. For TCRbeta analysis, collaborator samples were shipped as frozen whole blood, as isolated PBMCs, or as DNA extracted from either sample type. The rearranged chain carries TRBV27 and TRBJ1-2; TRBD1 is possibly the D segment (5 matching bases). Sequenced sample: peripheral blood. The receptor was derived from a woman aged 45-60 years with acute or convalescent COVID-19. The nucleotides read TGTGCCAGCAGTCGGGGGAGTGGCTACACCTTC. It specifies CASSRGSGYTF.